The next 3 T cell receptor beta chains were all read from a single sample in a study of blood T cells in healthy people across ages (dated by TCRdb to about 2015). The library was made by 5' RACE. Sequencing instrument: Illumina HiSeq 2500. A second roughly 6 to 11 cycle PCR used a sample-barcoded 5' primer and a J-beta primer mix. Starting from the raw public reads, TCRdb applied fastp trimming at Q25, assembled clones with MiXCR and retained in-frame beta chains. Each record represents a unique CDR3 protein, reported with the most common genes and DNA among its rows. A total of around 870,000 distinct CDR3 sequences appear in this sample, 25% to 35% of them only once. Together, the top ten hold 15% to 20% of the sample. The sequenced material came from blood. These receptors were collected from an elderly woman in good health.

This chain uses TRBV3-1 with TRBJ2-1; TRBD2 matches 8 bases. This CDR3 comprises 15 residues. After removal of 3 bases from V and 3 bases from J, the junction contained 4 bases not matched to a gene. CDR1 is LGHDT and CDR2 is YNNKEL in the germline V gene (reference sequence). The CDR3 nucleotides read TGTGCCAGCAGCCAGCGGGGGGACCTCTACAATGAGCAGTTCTTC. It yields the protein CASSQRGDLYNEQFF.

Many counts were recorded for this clonotype. The chain carries TRBV6-5 and TRBJ2-5, with 9 positions matching TRBD1. The CDR3 extends over 14 amino acids. CDR1 is MNHEY, CDR2 SVGAGI, per germline. Losses at the gene ends were 6 bases for V and 1 base for J; bases not matched to a gene: 3. CDR3 nucleotides: TGTGCCAGCAGAAAGACAGGGGGCCAAGAGACCCAGTACTTC. It yields the protein CASRKTGGQETQYF.

The chain combines TRBV27 with TRBJ1-4; D gene uncertain. Germline V gene lookup returns CDR1 MNHEY and CDR2 SMNVEV (reference sequence). The V end lost 5 bases, the J end lost 6 bases, and 10 bases lay between the germline ends. The CDR3 has 13 residues. CDR3: CASSGEGDEKLFF. For the CDR3, the DNA is TGTGCCAGCAGTGGGGAGGGAGATGAAAAACTGTTTTTT.